The table lists the clone carrying this T cell receptor beta chain with many counts. Its antigen is unidentified. This sample is drawn from a study of CD8 T cells in ankylosing spondylitis. Study observations and caveats: In ankylosing spondylitis patients, matched synovial fluid reportedly showed significant enrichment of disease-linked clones. One TCR beta motif, made up of eight highly homologous variants, appeared characteristic of ankylosing spondylitis blood. Earlier authors reported some of these motif variants in reactive arthritis synovial fluid and blood.

The V gene's germline CDR1 is WSHSY and CDR2 SAAADI. The V gene lost 2 bases and the J gene lost 7 bases, with 12 bases spanning the gap. CDR3 length equals 14 residues. In making TCR beta libraries, quantitative 5'-RACE with molecular barcodes was used. TCRdb re-called the 5' RACE reads through MiXCR, storing one row per CDR3 protein. Here the sample spans a few hundred thousand distinct CDR3 sequences, around 25% being singletons. The chain couples TRBV10-2 to TRBJ1-5, with D hard to call. The sequence was obtained from a male donor with ankylosing spondylitis or in good health (not recorded which). The sample comprised blood, either unsorted or a sorted T cell fraction (not recorded which). CDR3 region: CASSESQGRQPQHF. The CDR3, as DNA: TGCGCCAGCAGTGAGAGCCAAGGTCGACAGCCCCAGCATTTT.